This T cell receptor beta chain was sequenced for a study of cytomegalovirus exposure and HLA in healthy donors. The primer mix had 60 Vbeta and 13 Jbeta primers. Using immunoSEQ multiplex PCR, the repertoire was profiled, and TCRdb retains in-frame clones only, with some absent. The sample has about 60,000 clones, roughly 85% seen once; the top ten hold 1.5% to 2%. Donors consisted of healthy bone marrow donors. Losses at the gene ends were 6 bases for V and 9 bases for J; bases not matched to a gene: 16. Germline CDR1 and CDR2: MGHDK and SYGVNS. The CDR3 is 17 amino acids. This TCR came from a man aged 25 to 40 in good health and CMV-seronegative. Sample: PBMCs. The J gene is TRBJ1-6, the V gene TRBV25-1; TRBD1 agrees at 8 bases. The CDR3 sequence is CASRLRGRIARGSPLHF. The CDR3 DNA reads TGTGCCAGCAGACTCAGGGGGCGAATCGCTCGGGGTTCACCCCTCCACTTT.